These 4 T cell receptor beta chains came from one sample sequenced in a study of radiation and T cells in renal cell carcinoma. Assay: immunoSEQ multiplex PCR; the TCRdb copy retains only in-frame clones and omits some. The data show 150,000 to 200,000 clones, 88% seen once. Specified time point: blood 4 weeks post-SBRT, at nephrectomy. Treatment meaning: 15 Gy SBRT to primary tumor, nephrectomy 4 weeks later. This specimen consisted of blood, obtained from a patient whose treatment included radiotherapy and nephrectomy. Source of these receptors: a woman between 45 and 65 years old with renal cell carcinoma.

The chain recombines TRBV15 with TRBJ1-4; a weak D match, TRBD1 (5 bases). The CDR3 consists of 15 residues. The germline V and J ends were trimmed by 1 base and 2 bases, with 8 bases remaining between them. Per the germline V gene, CDR1 is LNHNV and CDR2 is YYDKDF (reference sequence). The CDR3 sequence is CATSRAGSTNEKLFF. Here the CDR3 DNA reads TGTGCCACCAGCAGAGCAGGGTCTACTAATGAAAAACTGTTTTTT.

CDR3 sequence reads: CASSSSTGGLYEQYF. The DNA of the CDR3 is TGTGCCAGCAGTAGCTCGACCGGGGGCCTGTACGAGCAGTACTTC. This sequence joins TRBV7-2 and TRBJ2-7; D may correspond to TRBD1 or TRBD2 (6 bases each). Per germline, CDR1 SGHTA and CDR2 FQGNSA. The CDR3 extends over 15 amino acids. V lost 6 bases and J 4 bases, leaving 19 bases between the germline ends.

The chain joins TRBV7-2 to TRBJ2-1; tentatively, D is TRBD1 or TRBD2 (6 bases each). Trimming removed 2 bases at V and 2 bases at J, with 13 bases between. The CDR3 length is 16 residues. Germline CDR1 and CDR2: SGHTA and FQGNSA. The CDR3 loop is CASSLHGGPPYNEQFF. For the CDR3, the DNA is TGTGCCAGCAGCTTACATGGGGGGCCCCCCTACAATGAGCAGTTCTTC.

This chain uses TRBV19 with TRBJ1-2, with no clear D. The V end was cut by 10 bases, the J end by 5 bases, with 17 bases between. Germline CDR1 reads LNHDA; CDR2 reads SQIVND (reference sequence). The CDR3 consists of 13 residues. The CDR3 DNA follows: TGTGCCACCTCGGACGGGGTCCGGTATGGCTACACCTTC. This encodes CATSDGVRYGYTF.